The rows below give T cell receptor beta chains drawn from one sample of a study of blood T cells in healthy people across ages. One entry per CDR3 protein results from TCRdb running MiXCR on the 5' RACE reads. This table holds around 320,000 distinct CDR3 sequences, roughly 26% found once. The sequenced sample consisted of blood. These receptors all come from a woman aged 70-85 years in good health. Both conserved end residues are part of each CDR3. A D gene is named only where the DNA matches it firmly. Expanded clones get a size class; other rows say once, few or many, or leave the size out.

abundance	j_gene	d_gene	v_gene	CDR3aa	CDR3nt
-	TRBJ1-2	-	TRBV29-1	CSVDPDRNYGYTF	TGCAGCGTTGATCCCGACAGAAACTATGGCTACACCTTC
few	TRBJ2-7	-	TRBV12-3/TRBV12-4	CASSLNQGSTYEQYF	TGTGCCAGCAGTTTGAACCAGGGGAGTACCTACGAGCAGTACTTC
-	TRBJ2-7	TRBD1	TRBV5-1	CASSNGQGGSYEQYF	TGCGCCAGTAGCAACGGACAGGGGGGCTCCTACGAGCAGTACTTC
few	TRBJ1-4	-	TRBV25-1	CASSGTANEKLFF	TGTGCCAGCAGTGGGACAGCAAATGAAAAACTGTTTTTT
few	TRBJ2-5	TRBD2	TRBV10-3	CAIGELAGGPAETQYF	TGTGCCATCGGGGAACTAGCGGGAGGGCCTGCAGAGACCCAGTACTTC
-	TRBJ2-7	TRBD2	TRBV28	CASSSSWLLGLAGDQTYEQYF	TGTGCCAGCAGTTCATCGTGGCTTCTGGGGCTAGCGGGAGATCAAACCTACGAGCAGTACTTC
-	TRBJ2-1	TRBD2	TRBV6-5	CASSRDYLYEQFF	TGTGCCAGCAGCCGGGACTACCTCTATGAGCAGTTCTTC
-	TRBJ2-1	-	TRBV6-2/TRBV6-3	CASSPRASGYNEQFF	TGTGCCAGCAGTCCAAGGGCTAGTGGTTACAATGAGCAGTTCTTC
-	TRBJ2-7	TRBD1	TRBV14	CASSYAPQGVQDEQYF	TGTGCCAGCAGCTATGCCCCCCAGGGGGTTCAAGACGAGCAGTACTTC
-	TRBJ2-3	TRBD2	TRBV18	CASSPPLLAGETDTQYF	TGTGCCAGCTCACCACCGTTGCTAGCGGGAGAGACAGATACGCAGTATTTT
-	TRBJ1-4	-	TRBV7-9	CASSSLTGSDPTTNEKLFF	TGTGCCAGCAGCTCTTTGACAGGTTCGGACCCTACAACTAATGAAAAACTGTTTTTT
few	TRBJ2-7	-	TRBV5-1	CASSSGGGRALYEQYF	TGCGCCAGCAGCTCTGGGGGCGGGAGAGCCCTCTACGAGCAGTACTTC
few	TRBJ2-1	TRBD2	TRBV10-3	CAIRTEREGSYNEQFF	TGTGCCATCAGGACCGAGCGGGAGGGGTCCTACAATGAGCAGTTCTTC
few	TRBJ1-5	-	TRBV6-6	CASSYLGQDQPQHF	TGTGCCAGCAGTTACTTGGGGCAGGATCAGCCCCAGCATTTT
-	TRBJ2-7	-	TRBV3-1	CASSQGQSWGYEQYF	TGTGCCAGCAGCCAAGGTCAGTCGTGGGGCTACGAGCAGTACTTC
-	TRBJ2-5	-	TRBV2	CASNPGPRLEETQYF	TGTGCCAGCAACCCCGGGCCCCGGTTAGAGGAGACCCAGTACTTC
many	TRBJ2-1	TRBD2	TRBV2	CASWIAGWGEQFF	TGTGCCAGCTGGATAGCGGGATGGGGTGAGCAGTTCTTC
-	TRBJ2-1	TRBD2	TRBV28	CASSLGGSGSGDEQFF	TGTGCCAGCAGTTTGGGGGGAAGCGGGAGTGGCGATGAGCAGTTCTTC
-	TRBJ1-1	-	TRBV6-2/TRBV6-3	CASSYSVDSRGGFF	TGTGCCAGCAGTTACTCGGTGGACAGCCGTGGAGGGTTCTTT
large	TRBJ2-3	-	TRBV24-1	CATSDLGRSSGADTQYF	TGTGCCACCAGTGATTTAGGCCGATCTTCGGGAGCGGATACGCAGTATTTT
-	TRBJ2-3	-	TRBV7-2	CASSTLRDTQYF	TGTGCCAGCAGCACCCTACGGGATACGCAGTATTTT
-	TRBJ1-6	-	TRBV12-3/TRBV12-4	CASSLAPGLGSNSPLHF	TGTGCCAGCAGTTTAGCCCCGGGGTTGGGCTCTAATTCACCCCTCCACTTT
few	TRBJ2-1	-	TRBV4-1	CASSQRQEQQFF	TGCGCCAGCAGCCAAAGACAAGAGCAGCAGTTCTTC
-	TRBJ2-5	-	TRBV24-1	CATSDLRANQETQYF	TGTGCCACCAGTGATTTGCGGGCAAACCAGGAGACCCAGTACTTC
-	TRBJ2-7	-	TRBV27	CASSFCKSRGEQYF	TGTGCCAGCAGTTTTTGTAAATCGAGGGGCGAGCAGTACTTC
many	TRBJ2-1	-	TRBV29-1	CSAWGGGPGDEQFF	TGCAGCGCTTGGGGAGGGGGCCCCGGGGATGAGCAGTTCTTC
few	TRBJ2-7	-	TRBV20-1	CSARDQFGSAYEQYF	TGCAGTGCTAGAGATCAGTTCGGGAGCGCCTACGAGCAGTACTTC
-	TRBJ2-2	-	TRBV13	CASSQNKFGELFF	TGTGCCAGCAGTCAAAACAAGTTCGGGGAGCTGTTTTTT
few	TRBJ2-2	-	TRBV10-3	CAIGRTQTPGELFF	TGTGCCATCGGGAGGACTCAAACTCCCGGGGAGCTGTTTTTT
-	TRBJ1-1	-	TRBV5-1	CASKVGNEAFF	TGCGCCAGCAAGGTGGGGAATGAAGCTTTCTTT
few	TRBJ2-7	-	TRBV6-6	CASSYLAKSYEQYF	TGTGCCAGCAGTTACTTGGCCAAGTCCTACGAGCAGTACTTC
-	TRBJ2-7	-	TRBV5-5	CASSLGVWNSYEQYF	TGTGCCAGCAGCTTGGGGGTATGGAACTCCTACGAGCAGTACTTC
-	TRBJ2-5	-	TRBV10-3	CAIKTGTEETQYF	TGTGCCATCAAGACCGGGACTGAAGAGACCCAGTACTTC
-	TRBJ2-7	TRBD2	TRBV13	CASSLGQVGLAVSEQYF	TGTGCCAGCAGCTTAGGCCAAGTGGGACTAGCGGTGTCCGAGCAGTACTTC
-	TRBJ1-1	-	TRBV28	CATAAVNTGAFF	TGTGCCACCGCGGCAGTGAACACTGGAGCTTTCTTT
-	TRBJ2-1	TRBD2	TRBV7-6	CASSSLLAGGYNEQFF	TGTGCCAGCAGCTCCCTGCTAGCGGGGGGCTACAATGAGCAGTTCTTC
-	TRBJ1-4	-	TRBV20-1	CSARDWGAPEKLFF	TGCAGTGCTAGAGACTGGGGGGCGCCTGAAAAACTGTTTTTT
few	TRBJ2-4	TRBD2	TRBV2	CASRRLAGQNIQYF	TGTGCCAGCAGAAGACTAGCGGGACAAAACATTCAGTACTTC
few	TRBJ2-7	-	TRBV20-1	CSASGEANTGPYEQYF	TGCAGTGCTAGCGGGGAAGCCAACACCGGGCCCTACGAGCAGTACTTC
-	TRBJ2-7	-	TRBV5-6	CASRREDTSYEQYF	TGTGCCAGCAGGCGGGAAGACACTTCCTACGAGCAGTACTTC
-	TRBJ2-4	-	TRBV7-9	CASSLDLNLAKNIQYF	TGTGCCAGCAGCTTGGACTTAAACCTAGCCAAAAACATTCAGTACTTC
-	TRBJ2-5	-	TRBV20-1	CSASPGGLETQYF	TGCAGTGCTAGTCCCGGGGGCCTTGAGACCCAGTACTTC
few	TRBJ2-5	TRBD2	TRBV6-1	CASTREISGMGETQYF	TGTGCCAGCACGAGGGAGATTAGCGGGATGGGGGAGACCCAGTACTTC
-	TRBJ1-1	-	TRBV6-5	CASSFGQEAFF	TGTGCCAGCAGTTTCGGACAGGAAGCTTTCTTT
-	TRBJ2-1	-	TRBV4-1	CASTGGGLGYNEQFF	TGCGCCAGCACCGGAGGGGGGTTGGGCTACAATGAGCAGTTCTTC
-	TRBJ2-5	TRBD2	TRBV20-1	CSGSLAGEAETQYF	TGCAGTGGTTCACTAGCGGGAGAAGCCGAGACCCAGTACTTC
-	TRBJ2-1	-	TRBV7-2	CASSSPSPGTRQFF	TGTGCCAGCAGCTCACCCAGCCCCGGGACTCGACAGTTCTTC
few	TRBJ2-1	-	TRBV5-1	CASRRSGTEYNEQFF	TGCGCCAGCAGACGATCCGGGACGGAGTACAATGAGCAGTTCTTC
-	TRBJ1-4	-	TRBV15	CATSRDWGKGQASNEKLFF	TGTGCCACCAGCAGAGATTGGGGCAAGGGACAAGCTTCGAATGAAAAACTGTTTTTT
few	TRBJ2-7	-	TRBV4-1	CASSQFGQYEQYF	TGCGCCAGCAGCCAATTTGGACAGTACGAGCAGTACTTC
-	TRBJ2-5	-	TRBV9	CASSETPMGGQETQYF	TGTGCCAGCAGCGAGACCCCCATGGGGGGCCAAGAGACCCAGTACTTC
few	TRBJ2-5	-	TRBV28	CASSPTDGKETQYF	TGTGCCAGCAGCCCCACGGACGGGAAAGAGACCCAGTACTTC
-	TRBJ2-7	-	TRBV12-3/TRBV12-4	CASSQGGPPGEQYF	TGTGCCAGCAGTCAAGGCGGTCCCCCCGGCGAGCAGTACTTC
-	TRBJ2-7	TRBD2	TRBV29-1	CSVKGLAAGFEQYF	TGCAGCGTTAAAGGACTAGCGGCCGGGTTCGAGCAGTACTTC
-	TRBJ2-1	-	TRBV4-2	CTSSLAEALASSYNEQFF	TGTACCAGCAGTCTAGCTGAGGCCCTAGCTAGCTCCTACAATGAGCAGTTCTTC
-	TRBJ2-1	-	TRBV3-1	CASSRVAGSNEQFF	TGTGCCAGCAGCCGCGTTGCGGGGAGCAATGAGCAGTTCTTC